These 15 T cell receptor beta chains were all obtained from the same sample, sequenced in a study of T-cell reconstitution after alpha-beta-depleted transplantation in children. During its preparation, the TCRbeta library received unique molecular identifiers. TCRdb independently ran MiXCR on the PCR reads; one entry per CDR3 protein. Altogether 210,000 or so distinct CDR3 sequences are present, roughly 9% being singletons, with the ten largest covering roughly 6.2%. Sequenced material: PBMCs from the stem cell graft donor, taken from the stem cell graft. These receptors all come from a human donor who donated a stem cell graft to a child with acute lymphoblastic leukemia.

The chain has TRBV24-1 and TRBJ2-1, with TRBD1 matching 11 bases. From germline, CDR1 is KGHDR and CDR2 SFDVKD. The CDR3 contains 14 residues. The V gene end was trimmed by 6 bases and the J gene end by 7 bases; junction bases not matched to a gene: 4. CDR3 region: CATSRTGGGNEQFF. CDR3 in DNA: TGTGCCACCAGTAGGACAGGGGGCGGAAATGAGCAGTTCTTC.

The chain has TRBV7-2 and TRBJ1-6, with no clear D. The V and J ends lost 2 bases and 0 bases respectively, with 8 bases between them. The CDR3 spans 16 residues. CDR1 and CDR2 (germline): SGHTA, FQGNSA. The CDR3 loop is CASSLSSSSYNSPLHF. The DNA of the CDR3 is TGTGCCAGCAGCTTATCGTCTAGCTCCTATAATTCACCCCTCCACTTT.

This clonotype was picked up many times. J is TRBJ2-3 and V is TRBV4-1, with 7 bases fitting TRBD2. V lost 3 bases to trimming and J lost 3 bases; unmatched junction nucleotides: 3. CDR3 length: 14 amino acids. From germline, CDR1 is MGHRA and CDR2 YSYEKL. The CDR3 loop is CASSQELATDTQYF. The CDR3 DNA reads as TGCGCCAGCAGCCAGGAACTAGCGACAGATACGCAGTATTTT.

This clonotype was observed a few times. The rearrangement links TRBV15 to TRBJ2-7; 9 bases align to TRBD1. This CDR3 is built from 17 residues. Trimming at V came to 3 bases and at J to 0 bases, leaving 9 bases not matched to a gene. Germline assignment: CDR1 LNHNV and CDR2 YYDKDF (reference sequence). The CDR3 DNA reads as TGTGCCACCAGCAGGGGGGGCGGGACAGGGAGCTCCTACGAGCAGTACTTC. Protein sequence: CATSRGGGTGSSYEQYF.

The gene calls are TRBV6-1 and TRBJ1-2, with a possible D match to TRBD1 (5 bases). CDR3 size: 12 residues. Trimming cost V 3 bases and J 7 bases, with 9 bases left between them. Looked up from germline, CDR1 is MNHNS and CDR2 is SASEGT. CDR3 amino acids: CASSDGGIGYTF. CDR3 coding DNA: TGTGCCAGCAGTGACGGGGGAATTGGCTACACCTTC.

In its sample, this clonotype was seen many times. The junction and the germline gene differ at one end; a read error may be behind it. This chain joins TRBV28 and TRBJ2-1; 7 nucleotides line up with TRBD2. Per germline, CDR1 MDHEN and CDR2 SYDVKM. The CDR3 loop spans 11 amino acids. This CDR3 is CRTSNYNEQFF. Written as DNA, the CDR3 is TGCCGGACTAGTAACTACAATGAGCAGTTCTTC.

The chain has TRBV10-3 and TRBJ2-7, with D tentatively TRBD1 or TRBD2 (7 bases each). Germline lookup yields CDR1 ENHRY and CDR2 SYGVKD. The CDR3 has 15 amino acids. Deletions cut 5 bases from V and 5 bases from J, with 19 bases between. The CDR3 protein is CAISFGGEGANEQYF. In DNA, the CDR3 is TGTGCCATCAGTTTCGGAGGGGAGGGGGCTAACGAGCAGTACTTC.

This clonotype was counted a single time. Just one base apart from a much larger clone, this may be a read error. The rearrangement links TRBV5-6 to TRBJ2-3; 9 bases match TRBD2. Germline assignment: CDR1 SGHDT and CDR2 YYEEEE. CDR3 size: 16 residues. J lost 6 bases, V lost 4 bases, and 12 bases had no gene match. The CDR3 sequence: CASSGRAGGAWDTQYF. The DNA for the CDR3 is TGTGCCAGCAGCGGACGAGCGGGGGGAGCCTGGGATACGCAGTATTTT.

The rearrangement joins TRBV20-1 to TRBJ2-2; maybe TRBD1 (6 bases). Trimming shortened V by 3 bases and J by 3 bases, and 14 bases separated the two germline ends. CDR1 DFQATT and CDR2 SNEGSKA come from the germline V gene (reference sequence). The CDR3 covers 15 residues. CDR3: CSASYRAVHTGELFF. The CDR3, as DNA: TGCAGTGCTAGCTACAGGGCGGTCCACACCGGGGAGCTGTTTTTT.

V is TRBV12-3 or TRBV12-4 and J is TRBJ2-5, with D perhaps matching TRBD1 (6 bases). This CDR3 has 16 amino acids. Trimming took off 1 base at V and 1 base at J, with 13 bases between the two ends. The CDR3 nucleotides are TGTGCCAGCAGTTTAGGCTCGGGACAACGCCAAGAGACCCAGTACTTC. Translated: CASSLGSGQRQETQYF.

The V call is TRBV12-3 or TRBV12-4, the J call TRBJ1-5; D remains unclear. The CDR3 contains 15 residues. Trimming took 5 bases from V and 1 from J, leaving 12 bases between them. The CDR3 bases are TGTGCCAGCAGTCCCCACAGCGACAGCAATCAGCCCCAGCATTTT. It is translated as CASSPHSDSNQPQHF.

This clonotype has ten or more counts. The chain joins TRBV12-3 or TRBV12-4 to TRBJ2-7, with D perhaps TRBD1 (6 bases). The CDR3 loop spans 14 amino acids. Trimming removed 5 bases at V and 0 bases at J, with 11 bases between. DNA for the CDR3: TGTGCCAGCAGTGCCGACAGGCACTCCTACGAGCAGTACTTC. Its translation: CASSADRHSYEQYF.

This clonotype was observed many times. The chain is built from TRBV5-1 and TRBJ1-4; no clear D gene. From germline, CDR1 is SGHRS and CDR2 YFSETQ. The CDR3 sequence is 13 residues long. V was clipped by 0 bases and J by 6 bases, with 6 bases between them. This chain's CDR3 is CASSLAFHEKLFF. CDR3 nucleotides: TGCGCCAGCAGCTTGGCGTTCCATGAAAAACTGTTTTTT.

This clonotype occurred once. The junction departs from the called germline gene at one end, perhaps through a read error. The genes are TRBV7-2 and TRBJ1-1; D is undetermined. This CDR3 has 13 amino acids. Looked up from germline, CDR1 is SGHTA and CDR2 is FQGNSA. The CDR3 sequence is CASGLGLNTEAFF. The CDR3 DNA follows: TGTGCCAGCGGCTTAGGACTGAACACTGAAGCTTTCTTT.

This chain joins TRBV5-1 and TRBJ1-2; D unclear. CDR3 length: 14 residues. Germline lookup yields CDR1 SGHRS and CDR2 YFSETQ. The germline V and J ends were trimmed by 4 bases and 8 bases, with 18 bases remaining between them. CDR3 protein: CASSDPGAVRGYTF. In DNA form, the CDR3 reads TGCGCCAGCAGCGATCCAGGCGCAGTAAGGGGCTACACCTTC.